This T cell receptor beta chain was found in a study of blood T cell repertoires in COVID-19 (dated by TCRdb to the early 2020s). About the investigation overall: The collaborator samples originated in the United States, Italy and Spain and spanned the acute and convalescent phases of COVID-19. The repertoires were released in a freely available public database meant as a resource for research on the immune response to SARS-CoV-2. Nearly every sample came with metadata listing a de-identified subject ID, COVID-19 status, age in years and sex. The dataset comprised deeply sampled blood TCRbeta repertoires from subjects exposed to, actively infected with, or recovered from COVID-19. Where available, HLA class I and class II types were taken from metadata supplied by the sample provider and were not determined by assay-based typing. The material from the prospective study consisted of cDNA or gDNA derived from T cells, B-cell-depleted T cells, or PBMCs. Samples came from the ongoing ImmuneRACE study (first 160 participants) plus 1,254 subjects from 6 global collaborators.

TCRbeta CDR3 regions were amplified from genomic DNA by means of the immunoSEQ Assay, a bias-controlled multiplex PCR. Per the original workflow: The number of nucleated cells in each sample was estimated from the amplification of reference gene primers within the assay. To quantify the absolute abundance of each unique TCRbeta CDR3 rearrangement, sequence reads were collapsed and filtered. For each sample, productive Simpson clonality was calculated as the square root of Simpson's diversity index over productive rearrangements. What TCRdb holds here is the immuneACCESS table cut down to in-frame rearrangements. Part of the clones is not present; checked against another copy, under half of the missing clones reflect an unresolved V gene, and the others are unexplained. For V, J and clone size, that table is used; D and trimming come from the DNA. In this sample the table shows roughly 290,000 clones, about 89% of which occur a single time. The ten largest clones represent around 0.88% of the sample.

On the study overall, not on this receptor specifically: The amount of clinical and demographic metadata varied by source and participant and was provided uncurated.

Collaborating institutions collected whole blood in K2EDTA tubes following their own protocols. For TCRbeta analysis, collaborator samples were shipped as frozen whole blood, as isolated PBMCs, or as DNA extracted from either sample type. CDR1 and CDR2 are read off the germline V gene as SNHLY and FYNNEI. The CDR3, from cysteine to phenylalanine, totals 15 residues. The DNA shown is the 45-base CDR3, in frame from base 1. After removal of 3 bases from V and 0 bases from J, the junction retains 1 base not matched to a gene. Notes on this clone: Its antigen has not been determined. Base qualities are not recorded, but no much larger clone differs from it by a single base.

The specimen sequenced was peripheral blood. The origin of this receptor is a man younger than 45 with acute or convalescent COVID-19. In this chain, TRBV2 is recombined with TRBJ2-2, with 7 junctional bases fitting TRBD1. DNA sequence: TGTGCCAGCAGTGATACAGGGGCGAACACCGGGGAGCTGTTTTTT. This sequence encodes CASSDTGANTGELFF.